This TCR beta chain stems from a study of early T cells in non-severe SARS-CoV-2 infection. Study-wide points: There was a bias toward anti-spike CD8 responses in VDJdb matching, which missed private and CD4 specificities.

The length of the CDR3 is 11 residues. V lost 10 bases to trimming and J lost 2 bases, with 6 bases between them. Germline assignment: CDR1 SNHLY and CDR2 FYNNEI. The TCR library protocol was used to attach unique molecular identifiers. These identifiers were attached to individual cDNA molecules. TCRdb recomputed calls from the 5' RACE reads with MiXCR, one row per CDR3 protein. The data contain tens of thousands of distinct CDR3 sequences, 12% of them seen just once; the ten biggest clones take up about 3.9%. To note about this clonotype: Its target is not known.

The chain recombines TRBV2 with TRBJ2-1; D is uncertain. This clonotype was obtained from an adult who was a healthcare worker with PCR-confirmed SARS-CoV-2 infection or an uninfected control (not recorded which). The sample comprised whole blood. Here the CDR3 DNA reads TGTGCCACCTCCCCCTACAATGAGCAGTTCTTC. This codes for CATSPYNEQFF.